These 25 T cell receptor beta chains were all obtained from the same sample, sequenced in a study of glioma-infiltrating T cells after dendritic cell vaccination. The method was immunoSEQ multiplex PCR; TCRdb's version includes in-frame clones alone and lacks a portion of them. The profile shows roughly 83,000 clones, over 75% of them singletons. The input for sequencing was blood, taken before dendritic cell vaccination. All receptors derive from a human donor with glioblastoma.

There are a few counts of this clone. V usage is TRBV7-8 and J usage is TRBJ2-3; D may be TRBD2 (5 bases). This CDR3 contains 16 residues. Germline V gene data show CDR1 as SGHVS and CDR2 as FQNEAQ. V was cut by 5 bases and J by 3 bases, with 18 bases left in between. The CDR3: CASSHIAGVITDTQYF. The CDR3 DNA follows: TGTGCCAGCAGCCATATCGCCGGGGTAATAACAGATACGCAGTATTTT. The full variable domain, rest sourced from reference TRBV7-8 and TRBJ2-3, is GAGVSQSPRYKVAKRGQDVALRCDPISGHVSLFWYQQALGQGPEFLTYFQNEAQLDKSGLPSDRFFAERPEGSVSTLKIQRTQQEDSAVYLCASSHIAGVITDTQYFGPGTRLTVL.

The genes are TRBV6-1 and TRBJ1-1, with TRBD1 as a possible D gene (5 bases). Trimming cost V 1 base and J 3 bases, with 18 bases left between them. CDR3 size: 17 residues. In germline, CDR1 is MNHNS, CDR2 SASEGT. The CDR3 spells CASSEEIMVTVYTEAFF. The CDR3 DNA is TGTGCCAGCAGTGAAGAAATTATGGTGACAGTCTACACTGAAGCTTTCTTT.

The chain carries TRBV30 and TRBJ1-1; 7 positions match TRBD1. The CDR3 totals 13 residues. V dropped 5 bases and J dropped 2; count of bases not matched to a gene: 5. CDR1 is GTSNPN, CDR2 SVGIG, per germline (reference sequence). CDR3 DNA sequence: TGTGCCTGGTGGGGACAGAAAAACACTGAAGCTTTCTTT. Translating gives CAWWGQKNTEAFF. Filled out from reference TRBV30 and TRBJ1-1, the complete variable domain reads SQTIHQWPATLVQPVGSPLSLECTVEGTSNPNLYWYRQAAGRGLQLLFYSVGIGQISSEVPQNLSASRPQDRQFILSSKKLLLSDSGFYLCAWWGQKNTEAFFGQGTRLTVV.

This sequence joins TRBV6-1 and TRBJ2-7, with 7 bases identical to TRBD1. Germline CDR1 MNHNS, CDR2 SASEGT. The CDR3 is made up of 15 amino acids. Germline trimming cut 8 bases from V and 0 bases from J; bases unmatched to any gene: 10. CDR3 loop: CASLRPTGNSYEQYF. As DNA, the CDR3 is TGTGCCAGCCTTAGACCGACAGGGAACTCCTACGAGCAGTACTTC.

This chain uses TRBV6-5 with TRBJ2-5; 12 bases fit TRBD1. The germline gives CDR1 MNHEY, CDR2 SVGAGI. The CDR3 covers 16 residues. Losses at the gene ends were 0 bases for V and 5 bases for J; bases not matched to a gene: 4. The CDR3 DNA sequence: TGTGCCAGCAGTTACTCCGGGACAGGGGGCTTGGAGACCCAGTACTTC. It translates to CASSYSGTGGLETQYF.

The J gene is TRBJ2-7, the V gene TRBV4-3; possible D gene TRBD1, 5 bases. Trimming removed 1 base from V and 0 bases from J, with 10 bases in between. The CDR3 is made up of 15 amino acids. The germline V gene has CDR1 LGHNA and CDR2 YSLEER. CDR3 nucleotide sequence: TGCGCCAGCAGCCAAGGCCAGGGATCCTCCTACGAGCAGTACTTC. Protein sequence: CASSQGQGSSYEQYF.

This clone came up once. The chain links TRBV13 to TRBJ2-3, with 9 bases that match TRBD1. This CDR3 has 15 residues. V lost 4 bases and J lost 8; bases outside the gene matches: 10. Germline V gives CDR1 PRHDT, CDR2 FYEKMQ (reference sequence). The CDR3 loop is CASSSQSGTGSTQYF. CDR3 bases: TGTGCCAGCAGCTCCCAATCCGGGACAGGGAGTACGCAGTATTTT.

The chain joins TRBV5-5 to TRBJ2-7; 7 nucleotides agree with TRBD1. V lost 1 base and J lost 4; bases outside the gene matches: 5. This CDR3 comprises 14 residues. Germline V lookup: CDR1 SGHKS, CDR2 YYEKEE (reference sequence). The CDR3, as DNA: TGTGCCAGCAGCTTGAACAGGGGTCAATACGAGCAGTACTTC. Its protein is CASSLNRGQYEQYF.

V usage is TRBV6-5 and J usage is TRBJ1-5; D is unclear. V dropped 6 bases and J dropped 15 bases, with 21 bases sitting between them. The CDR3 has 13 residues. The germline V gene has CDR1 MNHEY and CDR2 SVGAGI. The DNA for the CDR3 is TGTGCCAGCAGAGGAGGGTCTACGGAGCTTCGGCATTTT. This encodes CASRGGSTELRHF.

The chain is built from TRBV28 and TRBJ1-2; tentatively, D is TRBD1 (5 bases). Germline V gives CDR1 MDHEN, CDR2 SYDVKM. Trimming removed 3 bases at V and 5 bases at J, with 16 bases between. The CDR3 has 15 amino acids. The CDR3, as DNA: TGTGCCAGCAGTTTTCCCGCGGGGGGGGGATATGGCTACACCTTC. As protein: CASSFPAGGGYGYTF.

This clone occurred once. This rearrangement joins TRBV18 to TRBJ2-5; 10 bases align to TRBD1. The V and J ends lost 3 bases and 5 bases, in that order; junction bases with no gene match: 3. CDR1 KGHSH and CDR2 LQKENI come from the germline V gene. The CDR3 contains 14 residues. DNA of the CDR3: TGTGCCAGCTCACCTCGACAGGGGGCCGAGACCCAGTACTTC. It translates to CASSPRQGAETQYF.

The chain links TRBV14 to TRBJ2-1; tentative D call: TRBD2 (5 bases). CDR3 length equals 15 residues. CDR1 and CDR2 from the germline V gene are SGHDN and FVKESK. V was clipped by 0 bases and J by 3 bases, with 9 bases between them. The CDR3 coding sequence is TGTGCCAGCAGCCAAGATACGGGAAACTACAATGAGCAGTTCTTC. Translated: CASSQDTGNYNEQFF.

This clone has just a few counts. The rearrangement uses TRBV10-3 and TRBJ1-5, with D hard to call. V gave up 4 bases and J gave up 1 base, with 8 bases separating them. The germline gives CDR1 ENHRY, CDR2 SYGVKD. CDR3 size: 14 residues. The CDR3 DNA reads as TGTGCCATCAGTGGAGGCACCAGCAATCAGCCCCAGCATTTT. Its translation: CAISGGTSNQPQHF.

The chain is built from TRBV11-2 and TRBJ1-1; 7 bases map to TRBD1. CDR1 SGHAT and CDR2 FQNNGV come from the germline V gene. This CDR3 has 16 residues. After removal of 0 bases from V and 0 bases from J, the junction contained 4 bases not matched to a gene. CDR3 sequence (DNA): TGTGCCAGCAGCTTAGAGGGACAGACGATGAACACTGAAGCTTTCTTT. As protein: CASSLEGQTMNTEAFF.

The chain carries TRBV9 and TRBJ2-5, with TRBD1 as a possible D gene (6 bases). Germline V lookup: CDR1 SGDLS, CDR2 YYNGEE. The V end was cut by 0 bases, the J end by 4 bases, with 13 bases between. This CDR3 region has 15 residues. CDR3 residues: CASSVGPGRGETQYF. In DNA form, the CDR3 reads TGTGCCAGCAGCGTAGGTCCCGGCAGGGGAGAGACCCAGTACTTC. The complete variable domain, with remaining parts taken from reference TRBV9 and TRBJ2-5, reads DSGVTQTPKHLITATGQRVTLRCSPRSGDLSVYWYQQSLDQGLQFLIQYYNGEERAKGNILERFSAQQFPDLHSELNLSSLELGDSALYFCASSVGPGRGETQYFGPGTRLLVL.

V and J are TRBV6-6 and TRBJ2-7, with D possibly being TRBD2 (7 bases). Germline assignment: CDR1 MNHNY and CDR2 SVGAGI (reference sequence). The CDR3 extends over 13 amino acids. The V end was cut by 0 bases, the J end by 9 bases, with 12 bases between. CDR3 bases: TGTGCCAGCAGTTACTCGAGGGGGGGCGGGCAGTACTTC. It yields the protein CASSYSRGGGQYF.

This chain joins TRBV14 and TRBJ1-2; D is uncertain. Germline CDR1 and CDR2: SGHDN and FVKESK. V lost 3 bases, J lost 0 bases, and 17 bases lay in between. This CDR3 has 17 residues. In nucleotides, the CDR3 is TGTGCCAGCAGCCAGAGACATGCAGGCCATTCTAACTATGGCTACACCTTC. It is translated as CASSQRHAGHSNYGYTF.

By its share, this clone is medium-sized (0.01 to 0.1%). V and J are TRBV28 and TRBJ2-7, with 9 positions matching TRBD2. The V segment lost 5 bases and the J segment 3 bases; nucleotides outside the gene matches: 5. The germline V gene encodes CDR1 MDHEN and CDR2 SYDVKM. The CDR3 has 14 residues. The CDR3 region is CASSILAGNYEQYF. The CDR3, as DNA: TGTGCCAGCAGTATCCTAGCGGGAAACTACGAGCAGTACTTC.

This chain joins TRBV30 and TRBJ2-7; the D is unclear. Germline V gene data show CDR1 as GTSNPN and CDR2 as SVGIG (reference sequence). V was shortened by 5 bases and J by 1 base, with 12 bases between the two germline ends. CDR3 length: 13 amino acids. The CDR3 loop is CAWEDSQSYEQYF. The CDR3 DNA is TGTGCCTGGGAAGATTCCCAGTCCTACGAGCAGTACTTC.

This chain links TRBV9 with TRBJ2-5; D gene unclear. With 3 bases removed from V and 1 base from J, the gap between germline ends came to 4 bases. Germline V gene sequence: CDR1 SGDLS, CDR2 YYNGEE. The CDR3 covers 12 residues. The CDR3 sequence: CASSASQETQYF. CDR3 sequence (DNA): TGTGCCAGCAGCGCCTCCCAAGAGACCCAGTACTTC.

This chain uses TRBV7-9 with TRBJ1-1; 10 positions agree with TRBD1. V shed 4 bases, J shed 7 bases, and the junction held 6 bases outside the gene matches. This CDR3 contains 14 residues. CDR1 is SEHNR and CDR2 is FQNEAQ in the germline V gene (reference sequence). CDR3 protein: CASSSGQGSGEAFF. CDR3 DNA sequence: TGTGCCAGCAGCTCGGGACAGGGGAGCGGTGAAGCTTTCTTT.

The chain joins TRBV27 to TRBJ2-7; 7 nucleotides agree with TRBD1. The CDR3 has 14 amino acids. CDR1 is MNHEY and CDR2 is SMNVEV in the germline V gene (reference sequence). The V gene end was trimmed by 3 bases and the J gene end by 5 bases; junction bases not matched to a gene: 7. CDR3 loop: CASSLTGYVDEQYF. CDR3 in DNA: TGTGCCAGCAGTTTGACAGGGTATGTGGACGAGCAGTACTTC.

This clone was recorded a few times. The CDR3 region is CASSYSDSGYTF. The CDR3 DNA sequence: TGTGCCAGCAGTTACTCCGACAGCGGCTACACCTTC. The chain is built from TRBV6-5 and TRBJ1-2, with D maybe TRBD1 (5 bases). CDR1 and CDR2 from the germline V gene are MNHEY and SVGAGI. Deletions cut 0 bases from V and 8 bases from J, with 7 bases between. The CDR3 runs 12 residues.

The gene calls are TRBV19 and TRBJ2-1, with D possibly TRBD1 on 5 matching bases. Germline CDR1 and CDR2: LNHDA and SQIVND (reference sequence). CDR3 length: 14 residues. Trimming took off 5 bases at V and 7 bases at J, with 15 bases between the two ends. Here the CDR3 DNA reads TGTGCCAGTAGTTTTCCAGGGCCTGGTAATGAGCAGTTCTTC. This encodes CASSFPGPGNEQFF.

The CDR3 DNA reads TGCGCCAGCAGCTTGGGAGCTAGCGGGTCCCGCAGTGGGTACTTC. Protein sequence: CASSLGASGSRSGYF. V usage is TRBV5-1 and J usage is TRBJ2-5, with 8 nucleotides matching TRBD2. Germline V gene data show CDR1 as SGHRS and CDR2 as YFSETQ. J was trimmed by 13 bases and V by 0 bases; bases with no gene match: 14. The CDR3 loop spans 15 amino acids.